What follows is one TCR beta chain and its context. The antigen is not known. cDNA synthesis used the whole RNA isolate, giving expressed TCRB sequences. Assay used: immunoSEQ multiplex PCR; TCRdb lists only in-frame clones, some missing. Among fewer than 400,000 clones listed, under 8.5% were seen once. Germline assignment: CDR1 SGHVS and CDR2 FNYEAQ. Trimming at V came to 2 bases and at J to 5 bases, leaving 4 bases not matched to a gene. The CDR3 has 15 residues. This sample stems from a study of beta chain features in type 1 diabetes. Notes on the study in general: Fewer junction insertions and more nucleotide deletions appeared in type 1 diabetes patients.

The TCR was taken from a woman aged 18 to 35 in good health. Input material: central memory CD4+ T cells from blood. V gene TRBV7-6 combines with J gene TRBJ2-2; 8 bases agree with TRBD2. The CDR3 region has the DNA TGTGCCAGCAGCTTAAGCGGGAGAGGTACCGGGGAGCTGTTTTTT. This gives the protein CASSLSGRGTGELFF.